This TCR beta chain stems from a study of blood T cell repertoires in COVID-19. Study context: Sites in the United States, Italy and Spain provided acute and convalescent COVID-19 samples. T cells, B-cell-depleted T cells, or PBMCs provided the cDNA or gDNA that served as material.

As originally analysed: Amplification of reference gene primers provided the estimated nucleated cell counts. The assay was immunoSEQ multiplex PCR, and TCRdb's table has in-frame clones only and misses some. That table gives V, J and clone size, and the DNA gave D and trimming. The sample gives fewer than 500,000 clones, 86% of which show up once; under 1.5% is in the top ten. The TCR was taken from a woman aged 30 to 39 with active or convalescent COVID-19. Sequenced input: peripheral blood.

CDR3 nucleotide sequence: TGTGCCTGGAGTGTGGGCAGGGTCACAGATACGCAGTATTTT. Translating it yields CAWSVGRVTDTQYF. The V call is TRBV30, the J call TRBJ2-3; TRBD1 is a possible D gene (5 bases). The germline CDR1 and CDR2 sequences are GTSNPN and SVGIG (reference sequence). Trimming left V 0 bases short and J 2 bases short, with 9 bases between. The CDR3 is made up of 14 amino acids.